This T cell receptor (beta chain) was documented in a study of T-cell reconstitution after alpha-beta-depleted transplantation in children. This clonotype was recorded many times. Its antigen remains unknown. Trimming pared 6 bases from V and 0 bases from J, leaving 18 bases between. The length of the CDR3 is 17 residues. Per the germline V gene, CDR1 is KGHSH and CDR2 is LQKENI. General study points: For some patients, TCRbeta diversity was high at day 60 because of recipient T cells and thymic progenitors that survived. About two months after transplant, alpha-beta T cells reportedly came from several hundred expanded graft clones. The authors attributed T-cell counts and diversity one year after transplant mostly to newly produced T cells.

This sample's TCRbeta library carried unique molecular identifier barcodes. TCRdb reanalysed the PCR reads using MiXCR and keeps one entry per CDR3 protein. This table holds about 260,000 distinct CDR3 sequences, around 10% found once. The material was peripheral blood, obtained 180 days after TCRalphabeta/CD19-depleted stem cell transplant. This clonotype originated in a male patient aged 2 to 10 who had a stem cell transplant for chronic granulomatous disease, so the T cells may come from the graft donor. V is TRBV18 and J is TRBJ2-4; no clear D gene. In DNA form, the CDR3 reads TGTGCCAGCTCCCTTCTGAGAACAGACCTAGCCAAAAACATTCAGTACTTC. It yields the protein CASSLLRTDLAKNIQYF.